This TCR beta chain derives from a study of identical twins. Study results and limitations: Invariant MAIT and iNKT cells are populations that could partly confound zero-insertion analyses. Abundant beta clonotypes from cord blood had fewer insertions, unlike memory repertoires, which showed none. Rather than following the same donors, the conclusions depended on cross-sectional statistical analysis.

This clonotype has just a few counts. The antigen is undetermined. TCRdb processed the 5' RACE reads anew with MiXCR; each CDR3 protein has one entry. This sample yields hundreds of thousands of distinct CDR3 sequences, of which less than 9% are seen a single time; 2.1% belongs to the top ten. V lost 5 bases, J lost 5 bases, and 9 bases stayed unmatched. CDR1 is MNHEY, CDR2 SMNVEV, per germline (reference sequence). The CDR3 runs to 16 residues. These sequences were also reported in another study, on yellow fever vaccine responses in identical twins. This second report adds: Twins reportedly mounted vaccine T cell responses that seemed partly convergent, partly personalized.

The gene calls are TRBV27 and TRBJ2-2, with TRBD1 identical over 9 bases. Sequencing was carried out using memory (CD45RO+) T cells sorted from blood. The receptor was derived from a woman aged 18-29 years in good health. The chain's CDR3 is CASSQAGQGLTGELFF. Written as DNA, the CDR3 is TGTGCCAGCAGTCAGGCGGGACAGGGCCTGACCGGGGAGCTGTTTTTT.